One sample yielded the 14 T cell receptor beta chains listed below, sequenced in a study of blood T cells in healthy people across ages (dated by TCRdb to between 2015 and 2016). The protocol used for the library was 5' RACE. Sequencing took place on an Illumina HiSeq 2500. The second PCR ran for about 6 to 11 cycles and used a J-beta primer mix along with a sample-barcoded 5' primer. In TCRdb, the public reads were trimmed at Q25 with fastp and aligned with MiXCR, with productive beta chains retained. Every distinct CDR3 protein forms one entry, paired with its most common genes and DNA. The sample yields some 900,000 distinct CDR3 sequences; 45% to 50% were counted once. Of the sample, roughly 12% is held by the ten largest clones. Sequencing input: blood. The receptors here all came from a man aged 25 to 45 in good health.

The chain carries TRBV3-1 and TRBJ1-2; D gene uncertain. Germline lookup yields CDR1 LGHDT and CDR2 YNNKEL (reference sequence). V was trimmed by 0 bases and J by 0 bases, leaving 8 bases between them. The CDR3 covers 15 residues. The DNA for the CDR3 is TGTGCCAGCAGCCAAGAAGCAGCCCCTAACTATGGCTACACCTTC. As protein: CASSQEAAPNYGYTF.

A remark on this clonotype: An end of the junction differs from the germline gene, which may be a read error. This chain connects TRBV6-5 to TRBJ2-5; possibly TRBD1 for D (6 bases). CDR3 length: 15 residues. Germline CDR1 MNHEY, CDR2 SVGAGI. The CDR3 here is CACSGTSGEQETQYF. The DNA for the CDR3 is TGTGCCTGCAGTGGAACTTCAGGGGAGCAAGAGACCCAGTACTTC.

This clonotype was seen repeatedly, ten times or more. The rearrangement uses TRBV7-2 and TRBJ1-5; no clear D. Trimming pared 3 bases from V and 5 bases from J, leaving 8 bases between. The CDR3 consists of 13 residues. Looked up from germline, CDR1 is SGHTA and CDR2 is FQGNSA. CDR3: CASSLRGDQPQHF. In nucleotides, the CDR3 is TGTGCCAGCAGCTTGAGAGGTGATCAGCCCCAGCATTTT.

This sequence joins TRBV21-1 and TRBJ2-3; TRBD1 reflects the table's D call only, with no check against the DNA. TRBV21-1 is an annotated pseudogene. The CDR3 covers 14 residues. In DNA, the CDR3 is TGTGCCAGCAGCACCCCGACAGGGCAAGATACGCAGTATTTT. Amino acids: CASSTPTGQDTQYF.

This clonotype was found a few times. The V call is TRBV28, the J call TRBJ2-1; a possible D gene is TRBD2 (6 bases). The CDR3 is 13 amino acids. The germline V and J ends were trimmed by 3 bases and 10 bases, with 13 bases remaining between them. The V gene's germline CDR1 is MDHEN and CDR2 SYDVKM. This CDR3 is CASSFGSSLEQFF. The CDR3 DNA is TGTGCCAGCAGTTTCGGGAGTAGCCTCGAGCAGTTCTTC.

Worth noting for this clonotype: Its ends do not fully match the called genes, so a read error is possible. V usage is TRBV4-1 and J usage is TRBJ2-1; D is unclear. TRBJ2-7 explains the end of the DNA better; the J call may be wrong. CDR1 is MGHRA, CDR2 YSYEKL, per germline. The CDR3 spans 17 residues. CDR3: CASSQDRVPTPNNEQYF. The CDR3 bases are TGTGCCAGCAGCCAAGATCGGGTCCCTACACCGAACAATGAGCAGTACTTC.

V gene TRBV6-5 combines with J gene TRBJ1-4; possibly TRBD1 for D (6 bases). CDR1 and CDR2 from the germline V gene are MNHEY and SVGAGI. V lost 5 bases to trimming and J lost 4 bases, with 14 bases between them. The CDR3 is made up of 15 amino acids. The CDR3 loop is CASSRMQGINEKLFF. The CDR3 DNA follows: TGTGCCAGCAGTCGAATGCAGGGGATTAATGAAAAACTGTTTTTT.

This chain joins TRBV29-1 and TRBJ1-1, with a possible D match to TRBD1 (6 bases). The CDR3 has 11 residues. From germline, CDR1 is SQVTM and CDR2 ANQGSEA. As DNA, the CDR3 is TGCGGCGGAGGAAGGGGGACTGAAGCTTTCTTT. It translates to CGGGRGTEAFF.

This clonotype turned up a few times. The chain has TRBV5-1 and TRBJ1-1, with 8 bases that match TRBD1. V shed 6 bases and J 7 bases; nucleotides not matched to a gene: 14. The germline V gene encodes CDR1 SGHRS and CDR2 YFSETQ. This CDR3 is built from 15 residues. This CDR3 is CASMKETGGTNEAFF. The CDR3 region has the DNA TGCGCCAGCATGAAGGAAACAGGGGGGACGAATGAAGCTTTCTTT.

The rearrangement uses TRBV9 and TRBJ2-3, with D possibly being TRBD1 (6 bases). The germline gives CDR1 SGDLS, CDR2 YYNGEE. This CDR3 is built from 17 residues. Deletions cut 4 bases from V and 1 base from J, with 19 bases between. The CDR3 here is CASSSRQALMGTDTQYF. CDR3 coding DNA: TGTGCCAGCAGCTCGCGACAGGCGCTTATGGGCACAGATACGCAGTATTTT.

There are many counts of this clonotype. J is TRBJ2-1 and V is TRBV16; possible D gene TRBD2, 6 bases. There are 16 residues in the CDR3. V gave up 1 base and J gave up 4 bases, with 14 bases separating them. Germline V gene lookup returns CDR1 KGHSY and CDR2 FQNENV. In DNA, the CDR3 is TGTGCCAGCAGCCAATGGAGCGGGCCCGTTTACAATGAGCAGTTCTTC. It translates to CASSQWSGPVYNEQFF.

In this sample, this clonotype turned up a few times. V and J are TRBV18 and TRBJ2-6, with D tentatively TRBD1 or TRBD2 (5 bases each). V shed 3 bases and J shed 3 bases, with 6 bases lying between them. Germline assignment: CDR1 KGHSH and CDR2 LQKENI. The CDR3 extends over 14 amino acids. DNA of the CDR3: TGTGCCAGCTCACCGGGGGATGGGGCCAACGTCCTGACTTTC. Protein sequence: CASSPGDGANVLTF.

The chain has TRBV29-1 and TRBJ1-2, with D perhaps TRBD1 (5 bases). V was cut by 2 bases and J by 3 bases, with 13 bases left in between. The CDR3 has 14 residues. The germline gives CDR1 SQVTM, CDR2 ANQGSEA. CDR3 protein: CSVEWGVVDYGYTF. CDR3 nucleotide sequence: TGCAGCGTTGAATGGGGGGTTGTGGACTATGGCTACACCTTC.

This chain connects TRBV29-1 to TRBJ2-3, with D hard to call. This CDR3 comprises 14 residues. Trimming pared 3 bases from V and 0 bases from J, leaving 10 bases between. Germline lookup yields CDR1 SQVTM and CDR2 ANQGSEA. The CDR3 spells CSVDKGQSTDTQYF. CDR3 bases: TGCAGCGTTGATAAAGGGCAGAGCACAGATACGCAGTATTTT.